This is a list of T cell receptor beta chains from one sample in a study of PD-1 blockade in mismatch repair-deficient tumors. TCRdb keeps only in-frame clones here, not all; method: immunoSEQ multiplex PCR. The table has roughly 79,000 clones, 65% to 85% seen once. This specimen consisted of peripheral blood, obtained 44 weeks after starting pembrolizumab. Receptor source: an adult with mismatch repair-deficient cancer. The CDR3 runs from the conserved cysteine through the conserved F or W. The order of the fields is CDR3 protein, CDR3 DNA, J gene, D gene, clone size, V gene. The D gene is left open where the match is weak. Clone size is not always given. Where it is, it says once, few, many or a class for expanded clones.

cdr3_aa: CASSIGDTNEKLFF
cdr3_nt: TGCGCCAGCAGTATAGGGGATACTAATGAAAAACTGTTTTTT
j_call: TRBJ1-4
d_call: NA
clone_size: NA
v_call: TRBV5-1

cdr3_aa: CASSHPNTGELFF
cdr3_nt: TGTGCCAGTAGCCACCCGAACACCGGGGAGCTGTTTTTT
j_call: TRBJ2-2
d_call: NA
clone_size: NA
v_call: TRBV19

cdr3_aa: CASSLDRVDNTQYF
cdr3_nt: TGCGCCAGCAGCCTGGACAGGGTCGACAATACGCAGTATTTT
j_call: TRBJ2-3
d_call: TRBD1
clone_size: NA
v_call: TRBV5-1

cdr3_aa: CASSLRLAGVNEQFF
cdr3_nt: TGTGCCAGCAGCTTACGACTAGCGGGAGTGAATGAGCAGTTCTTC
j_call: TRBJ2-1
d_call: TRBD2
clone_size: NA
v_call: TRBV7-9

cdr3_aa: CASSYRQGQYGYTF
cdr3_nt: TGTGCCAGCAGTTACCGACAGGGACAGTATGGCTACACCTTC
j_call: TRBJ1-2
d_call: TRBD1
clone_size: NA
v_call: TRBV6-5

cdr3_aa: CASSLIHEQYF
cdr3_nt: TGTGCCAGCAGCTTAATCCACGAGCAGTACTTC
j_call: TRBJ2-7
d_call: NA
clone_size: NA
v_call: TRBV7-3

cdr3_aa: CASSFATRDRSYEQYF
cdr3_nt: TGTGCCAGCAGCTTCGCCACCCGGGACAGATCCTACGAGCAGTACTTC
j_call: TRBJ2-7
d_call: TRBD1
clone_size: once
v_call: TRBV5-6

cdr3_aa: CASSLTLNYEQYF
cdr3_nt: TGTGCCAGCAGCCTCACTCTGAACTACGAGCAGTACTTC
j_call: TRBJ2-7
d_call: NA
clone_size: once
v_call: TRBV7-2

cdr3_aa: CASSPGTSGTYEQYF
cdr3_nt: TGTGCCAGCAGCCCCGGGACTAGCGGAACCTACGAGCAGTACTTC
j_call: TRBJ2-7
d_call: TRBD2
clone_size: NA
v_call: TRBV11-3

cdr3_aa: CASSDPQEVIYEQYF
cdr3_nt: TGTGCCAGCAGTGACCCCCAAGAAGTTATCTACGAGCAGTACTTC
j_call: TRBJ2-7
d_call: NA
clone_size: once
v_call: TRBV2

cdr3_aa: CASSSRQGSPNTEAFF
cdr3_nt: TGTGCCAGCAGTTCCCGACAGGGTTCCCCGAACACTGAAGCTTTCTTT
j_call: TRBJ1-1
d_call: TRBD1
clone_size: NA
v_call: TRBV6-6

cdr3_aa: CASSVDSGIHGYTF
cdr3_nt: TGTGCCAGCAGCGTAGATTCAGGGATACATGGCTACACCTTC
j_call: TRBJ1-2
d_call: NA
clone_size: NA
v_call: TRBV9

cdr3_aa: CAWGHGSYGYTF
cdr3_nt: TGTGCCTGGGGACACGGCTCCTATGGCTACACCTTC
j_call: TRBJ1-2
d_call: NA
clone_size: NA
v_call: TRBV30

cdr3_aa: CASSLPKRLVQETQYF
cdr3_nt: TGTGCCAGCAGCCTGCCAAAAAGACTTGTACAAGAGACCCAGTACTTC
j_call: TRBJ2-5
d_call: NA
clone_size: NA
v_call: TRBV7-3

cdr3_aa: CASSETGAKLFF
cdr3_nt: TGTGCCAGCAGTGAAACGGGTGCGAAACTGTTTTTT
j_call: TRBJ1-4
d_call: NA
clone_size: NA
v_call: TRBV6-1

cdr3_aa: CASRETGVKDGYTF
cdr3_nt: TGTGCCAGCAGAGAGACAGGGGTGAAGGATGGCTACACCTTC
j_call: TRBJ1-2
d_call: TRBD1
clone_size: NA
v_call: TRBV27

cdr3_aa: CASSLRGSGRRDGELFF
cdr3_nt: TGTGCCAGCAGTTTACGCGGTAGCGGCAGAAGGGACGGGGAGCTGTTTTTT
j_call: TRBJ2-2
d_call: NA
clone_size: NA
v_call: TRBV27

cdr3_aa: CASRWDRSPYEQYF
cdr3_nt: TGTGCCAGCAGGTGGGACAGGAGCCCCTACGAGCAGTACTTC
j_call: TRBJ2-7
d_call: TRBD1
clone_size: NA
v_call: TRBV6-4

cdr3_aa: CASSLGIAYEQYF
cdr3_nt: TGTGCCAGCAGCTTAGGAATAGCCTACGAGCAGTACTTC
j_call: TRBJ2-7
d_call: NA
clone_size: few
v_call: TRBV11-2

cdr3_aa: CASSIAEKGYTEAFF
cdr3_nt: TGTGCCAGTAGTATAGCTGAGAAGGGATACACTGAAGCTTTCTTT
j_call: TRBJ1-1
d_call: NA
clone_size: once
v_call: TRBV19

cdr3_aa: CASSGAGFATNEKLFF
cdr3_nt: TGCGCCAGCAGCGGAGCAGGGTTTGCAACTAATGAAAAACTGTTTTTT
j_call: TRBJ1-4
d_call: NA
clone_size: NA
v_call: TRBV5-1